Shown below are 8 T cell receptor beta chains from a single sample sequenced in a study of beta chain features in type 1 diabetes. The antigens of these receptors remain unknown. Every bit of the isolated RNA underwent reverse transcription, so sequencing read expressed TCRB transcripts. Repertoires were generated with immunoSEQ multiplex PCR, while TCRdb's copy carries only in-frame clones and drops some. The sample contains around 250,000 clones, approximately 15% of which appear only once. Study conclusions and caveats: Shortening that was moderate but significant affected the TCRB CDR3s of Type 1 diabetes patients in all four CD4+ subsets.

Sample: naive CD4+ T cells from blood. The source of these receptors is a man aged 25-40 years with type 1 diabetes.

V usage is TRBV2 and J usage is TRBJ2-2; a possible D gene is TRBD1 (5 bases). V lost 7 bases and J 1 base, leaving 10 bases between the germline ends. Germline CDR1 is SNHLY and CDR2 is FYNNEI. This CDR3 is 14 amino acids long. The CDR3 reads CASKDRLNTGELFF. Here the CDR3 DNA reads TGTGCCAGCAAAGACAGATTGAACACCGGGGAGCTGTTTTTT.

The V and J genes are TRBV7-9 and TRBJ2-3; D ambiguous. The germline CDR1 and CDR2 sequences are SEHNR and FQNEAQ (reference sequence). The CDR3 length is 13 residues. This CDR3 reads CATRPSSTDTQYF. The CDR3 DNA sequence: TGTGCGACTCGGCCTTCTAGCACAGATACGCAGTATTTT.

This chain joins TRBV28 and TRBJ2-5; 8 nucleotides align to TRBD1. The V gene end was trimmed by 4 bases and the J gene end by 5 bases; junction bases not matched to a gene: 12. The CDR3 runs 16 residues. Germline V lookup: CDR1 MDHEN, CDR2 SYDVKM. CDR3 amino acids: CASSSPGQGAEETQYF. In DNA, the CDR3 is TGTGCCAGCAGTTCCCCGGGCCAGGGGGCGGAGGAGACCCAGTACTTC.

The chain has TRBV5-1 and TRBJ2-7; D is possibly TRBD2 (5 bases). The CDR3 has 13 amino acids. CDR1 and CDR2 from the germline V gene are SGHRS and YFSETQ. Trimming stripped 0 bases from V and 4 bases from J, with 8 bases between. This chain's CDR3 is CASSLAREYEQYF. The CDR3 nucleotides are TGCGCCAGCAGCTTGGCGAGGGAGTACGAGCAGTACTTC.

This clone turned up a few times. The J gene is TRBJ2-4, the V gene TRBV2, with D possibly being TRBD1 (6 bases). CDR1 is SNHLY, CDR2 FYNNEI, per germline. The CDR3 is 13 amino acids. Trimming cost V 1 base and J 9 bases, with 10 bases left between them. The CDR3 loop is CASSEGRGAIQYF. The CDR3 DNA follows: TGTGCCAGCAGTGAAGGCAGGGGAGCCATTCAGTACTTC.

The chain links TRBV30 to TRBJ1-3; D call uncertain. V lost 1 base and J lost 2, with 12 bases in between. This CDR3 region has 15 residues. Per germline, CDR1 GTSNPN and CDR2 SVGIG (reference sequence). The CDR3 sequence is CAWSGSGMTGNTIYF. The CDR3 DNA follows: TGTGCCTGGAGTGGTTCCGGGATGACTGGAAACACCATATATTTT.

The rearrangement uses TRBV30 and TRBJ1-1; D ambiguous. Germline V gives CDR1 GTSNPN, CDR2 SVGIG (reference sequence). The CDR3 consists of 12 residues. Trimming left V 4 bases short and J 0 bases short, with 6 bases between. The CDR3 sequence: CAWNTMNTEAFF. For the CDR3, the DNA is TGTGCCTGGAACACCATGAACACTGAAGCTTTCTTT.

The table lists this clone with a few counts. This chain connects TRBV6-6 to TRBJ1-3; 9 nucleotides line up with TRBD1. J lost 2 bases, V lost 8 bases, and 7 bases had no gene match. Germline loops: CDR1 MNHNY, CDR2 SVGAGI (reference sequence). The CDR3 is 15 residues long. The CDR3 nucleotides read TGTGCCAGCTCATCGGGACAGGGTGCTGGAAACACCATATATTTT. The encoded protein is CASSSGQGAGNTIYF.